This T cell receptor (beta chain) stems from a study of immune evolution from preneoplasia to lung adenocarcinoma. Premalignant or tumor cells were enriched by macro-dissection after pathologic assessment. The CDR3 sequence is 16 residues long. Trimming pared 2 bases from V and 5 bases from J, leaving 16 bases between. Germline loops: CDR1 PRHDT, CDR2 FYEKMQ (reference sequence). Clones were sequenced by immunoSEQ multiplex PCR, and TCRdb holds only the in-frame ones, with some missing. The sample consists of fewer than 10,000 clones, approximately 82% of them appearing once. Material: FFPE minimally invasive lung adenocarcinoma tissue. The rearrangement joins TRBV13 to TRBJ2-1; the D is unclear. This TCR came from an older donor with lung adenocarcinoma. CDR3: CASSLFLGTDHNEQFF. The CDR3 DNA follows: TGTGCCAGCAGCTTATTTTTGGGTACGGATCACAATGAGCAGTTCTTC.